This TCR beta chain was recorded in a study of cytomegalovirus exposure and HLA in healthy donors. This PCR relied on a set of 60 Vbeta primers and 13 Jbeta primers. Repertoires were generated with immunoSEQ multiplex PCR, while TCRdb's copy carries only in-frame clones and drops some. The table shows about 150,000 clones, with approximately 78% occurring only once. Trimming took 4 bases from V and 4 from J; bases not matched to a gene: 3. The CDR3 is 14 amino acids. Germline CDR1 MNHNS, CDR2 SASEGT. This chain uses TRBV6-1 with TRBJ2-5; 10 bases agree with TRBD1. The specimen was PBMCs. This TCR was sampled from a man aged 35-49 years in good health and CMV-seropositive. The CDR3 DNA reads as TGTGCCAGCAGTGCTGACAGGGGGCGAGAGACCCAGTACTTC. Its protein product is CASSADRGRETQYF.